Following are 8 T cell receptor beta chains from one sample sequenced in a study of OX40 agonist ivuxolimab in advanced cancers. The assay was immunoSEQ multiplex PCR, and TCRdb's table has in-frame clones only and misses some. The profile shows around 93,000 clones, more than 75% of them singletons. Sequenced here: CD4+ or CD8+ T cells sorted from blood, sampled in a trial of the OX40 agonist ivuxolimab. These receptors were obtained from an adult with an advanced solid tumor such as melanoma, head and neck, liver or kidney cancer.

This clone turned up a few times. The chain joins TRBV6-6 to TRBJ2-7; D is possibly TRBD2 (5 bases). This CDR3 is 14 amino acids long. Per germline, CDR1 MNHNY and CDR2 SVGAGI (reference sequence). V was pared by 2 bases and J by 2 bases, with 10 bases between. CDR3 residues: CASSYRGIPYEQYF. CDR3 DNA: TGTGCCAGCAGTTACCGGGGAATCCCCTACGAGCAGTACTTC.

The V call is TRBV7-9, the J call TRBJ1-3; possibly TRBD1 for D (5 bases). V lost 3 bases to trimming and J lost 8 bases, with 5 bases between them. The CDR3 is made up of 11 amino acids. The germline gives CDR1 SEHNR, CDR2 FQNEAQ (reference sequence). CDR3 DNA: TGTGCCAGCAGCTTGGGGGACACCATATATTTT. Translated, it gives CASSLGDTIYF.

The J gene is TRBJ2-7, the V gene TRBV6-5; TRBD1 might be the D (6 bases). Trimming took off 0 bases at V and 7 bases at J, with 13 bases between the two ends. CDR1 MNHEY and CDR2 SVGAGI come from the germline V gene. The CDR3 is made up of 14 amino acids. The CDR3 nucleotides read TGTGCCAGCAGTTACTCTTCAGGGGATACGGAGCAGTACTTC. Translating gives CASSYSSGDTEQYF.

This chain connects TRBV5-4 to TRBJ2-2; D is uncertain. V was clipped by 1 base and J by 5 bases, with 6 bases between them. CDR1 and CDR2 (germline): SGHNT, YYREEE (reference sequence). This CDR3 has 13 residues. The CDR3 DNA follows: TGTGCCAGCAGCTTGACGCTTACCGGGGAGCTGTTTTTT. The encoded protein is CASSLTLTGELFF.

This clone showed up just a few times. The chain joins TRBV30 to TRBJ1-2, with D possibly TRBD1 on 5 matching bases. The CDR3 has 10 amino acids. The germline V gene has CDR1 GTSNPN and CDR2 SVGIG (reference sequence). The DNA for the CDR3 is TGTGCGGGGCTTAACTATGGCTACACCTTC. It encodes CAGLNYGYTF.

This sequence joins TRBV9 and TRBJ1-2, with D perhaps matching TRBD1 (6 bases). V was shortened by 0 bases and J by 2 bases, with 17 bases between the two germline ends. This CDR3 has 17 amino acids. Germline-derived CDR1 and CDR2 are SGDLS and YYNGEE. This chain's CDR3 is CASSVAEGGRINYGYTF. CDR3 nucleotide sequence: TGTGCCAGCAGCGTAGCTGAGGGGGGGCGCATAAACTATGGCTACACCTTC.

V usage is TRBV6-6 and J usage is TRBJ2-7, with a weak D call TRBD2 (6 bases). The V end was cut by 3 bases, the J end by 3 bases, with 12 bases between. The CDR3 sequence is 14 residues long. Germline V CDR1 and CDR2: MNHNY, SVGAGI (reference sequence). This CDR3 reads CASSYDQEGYEQYF. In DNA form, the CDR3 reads TGTGCCAGCAGTTATGACCAGGAGGGCTACGAGCAGTACTTC.

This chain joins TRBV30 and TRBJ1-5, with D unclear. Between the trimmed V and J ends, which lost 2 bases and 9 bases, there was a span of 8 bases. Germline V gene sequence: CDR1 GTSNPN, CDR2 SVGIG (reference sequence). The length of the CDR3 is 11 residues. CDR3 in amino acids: CAWSLVGPQHF. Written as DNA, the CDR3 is TGTGCCTGGAGTTTGGTGGGGCCCCAGCATTTT.